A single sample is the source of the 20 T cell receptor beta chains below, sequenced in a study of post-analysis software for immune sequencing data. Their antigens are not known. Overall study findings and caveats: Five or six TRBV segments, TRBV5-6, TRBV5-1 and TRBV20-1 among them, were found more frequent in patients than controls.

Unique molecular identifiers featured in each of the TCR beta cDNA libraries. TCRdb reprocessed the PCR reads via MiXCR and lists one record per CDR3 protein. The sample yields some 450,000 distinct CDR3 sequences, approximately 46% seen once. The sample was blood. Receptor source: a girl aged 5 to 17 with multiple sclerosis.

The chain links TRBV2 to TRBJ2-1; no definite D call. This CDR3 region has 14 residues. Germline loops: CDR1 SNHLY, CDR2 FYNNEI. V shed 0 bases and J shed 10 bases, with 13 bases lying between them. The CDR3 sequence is CASSEARGYQEQFF. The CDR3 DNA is TGTGCCAGCAGTGAAGCGCGAGGCTATCAGGAGCAGTTCTTC.

The CDR3 region has the DNA TGCAGTGCTAGGGAGGGGAGCTCCTACAATGAGCAGTTCTTC. Translating it yields CSAREGSSYNEQFF. This chain connects TRBV20-1 to TRBJ2-1, with D maybe TRBD2 (6 bases). With 3 bases removed from V and 0 bases from J, the gap between germline ends came to 9 bases. CDR3 size: 14 residues. The germline V gene has CDR1 DFQATT and CDR2 SNEGSKA (reference sequence).

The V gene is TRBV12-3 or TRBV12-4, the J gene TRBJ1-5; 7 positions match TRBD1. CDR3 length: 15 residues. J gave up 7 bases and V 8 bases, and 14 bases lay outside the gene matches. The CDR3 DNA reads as TGTGCCAGCTCCCCTCCGGACAGGCCTGGGCAGCCCCAGCATTTT. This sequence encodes CASSPPDRPGQPQHF.

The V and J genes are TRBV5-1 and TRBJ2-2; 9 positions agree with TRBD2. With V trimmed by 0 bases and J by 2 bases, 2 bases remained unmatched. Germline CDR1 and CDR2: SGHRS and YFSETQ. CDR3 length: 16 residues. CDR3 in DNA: TGCGCCAGCAGCTTGGTTAGCGGGAGAAACACCGGGGAGCTGTTTTTT. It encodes CASSLVSGRNTGELFF.

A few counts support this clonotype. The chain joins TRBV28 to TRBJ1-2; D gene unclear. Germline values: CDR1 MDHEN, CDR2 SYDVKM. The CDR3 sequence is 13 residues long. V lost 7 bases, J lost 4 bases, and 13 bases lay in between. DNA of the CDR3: TGTGCCAGCACTTCGGACGAGAGCTATGGCTACACCTTC. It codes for CASTSDESYGYTF.

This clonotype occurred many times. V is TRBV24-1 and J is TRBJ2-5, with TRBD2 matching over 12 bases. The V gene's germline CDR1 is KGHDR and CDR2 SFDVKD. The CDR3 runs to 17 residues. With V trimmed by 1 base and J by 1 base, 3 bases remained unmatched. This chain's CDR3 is CATSDFRTSGIQETQYF. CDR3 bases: TGTGCCACCAGTGATTTTCGGACTAGCGGGATCCAAGAGACCCAGTACTTC.

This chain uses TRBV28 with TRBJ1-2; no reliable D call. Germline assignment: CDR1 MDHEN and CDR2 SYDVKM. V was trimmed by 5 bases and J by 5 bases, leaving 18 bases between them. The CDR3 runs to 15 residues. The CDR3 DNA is TGTGCCAGCAGTACCCCCGACGGCCAACTATATGGCTACACCTTC. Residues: CASSTPDGQLYGYTF.

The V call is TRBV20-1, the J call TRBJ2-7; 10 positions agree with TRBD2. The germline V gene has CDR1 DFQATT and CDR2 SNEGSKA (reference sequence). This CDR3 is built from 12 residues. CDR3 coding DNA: TGCGGGGCTAGCGGGAGCTCCTACGAGCAGTACTTC. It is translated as CGASGSSYEQYF.

CDR3 DNA: TGCGCCAGCAGCTCCCAGGGGCCCCCCAACATTCAGTACTTC. Protein sequence: CASSSQGPPNIQYF. The chain recombines TRBV5-1 with TRBJ2-4; D may be TRBD1 (6 bases). V was pared by 3 bases and J by 7 bases, with 14 bases between. CDR1 and CDR2 (germline): SGHRS, YFSETQ. This CDR3 is 14 amino acids long.

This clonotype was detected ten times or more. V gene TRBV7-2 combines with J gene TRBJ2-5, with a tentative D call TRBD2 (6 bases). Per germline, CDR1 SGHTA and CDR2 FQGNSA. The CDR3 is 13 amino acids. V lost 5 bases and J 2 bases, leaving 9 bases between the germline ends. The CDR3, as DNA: TGTGCCAGCAGCCCCGGGAGACAAGAGACCCAGTACTTC. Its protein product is CASSPGRQETQYF. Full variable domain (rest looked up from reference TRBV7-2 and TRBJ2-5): GAGVSQSPSNKVTEKGKDVELRCDPISGHTALYWYRQSLGQGLEFLIYFQGNSAPDKSGLPSDRFSAERTGGSVSTLTIQRTQQEDSAVYLCASSPGRQETQYFGPGTRLLVL.

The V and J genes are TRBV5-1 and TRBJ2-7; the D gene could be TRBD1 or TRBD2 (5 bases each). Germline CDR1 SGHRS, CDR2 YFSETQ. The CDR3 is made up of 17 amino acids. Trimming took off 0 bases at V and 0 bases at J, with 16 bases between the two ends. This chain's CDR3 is CASSLEPGPASSYEQYF. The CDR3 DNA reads TGCGCCAGCAGCTTGGAACCGGGACCCGCTAGCTCCTACGAGCAGTACTTC.

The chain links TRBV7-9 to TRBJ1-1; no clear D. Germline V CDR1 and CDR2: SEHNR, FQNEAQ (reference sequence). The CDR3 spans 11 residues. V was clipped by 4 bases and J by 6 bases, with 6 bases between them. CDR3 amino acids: CASSSASEAFF. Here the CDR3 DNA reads TGTGCCAGCAGCTCCGCATCTGAAGCTTTCTTT.

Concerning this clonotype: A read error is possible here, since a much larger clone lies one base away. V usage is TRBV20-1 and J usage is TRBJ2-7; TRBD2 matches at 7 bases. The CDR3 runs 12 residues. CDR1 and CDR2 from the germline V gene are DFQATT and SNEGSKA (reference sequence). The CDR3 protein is CGASGDSYEQYF. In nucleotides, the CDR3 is TGCGGTGCCAGCGGGGACTCCTACGAGCAGTACTTC.

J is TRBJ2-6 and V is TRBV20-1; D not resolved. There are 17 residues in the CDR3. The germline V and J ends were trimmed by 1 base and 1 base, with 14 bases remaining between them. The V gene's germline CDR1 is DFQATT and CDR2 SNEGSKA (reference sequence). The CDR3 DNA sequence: TGCAGTGCTAGAGGAGGCAGCCCTCTTTCTGGGGCCAACGTCCTGACTTTC. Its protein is CSARGGSPLSGANVLTF.

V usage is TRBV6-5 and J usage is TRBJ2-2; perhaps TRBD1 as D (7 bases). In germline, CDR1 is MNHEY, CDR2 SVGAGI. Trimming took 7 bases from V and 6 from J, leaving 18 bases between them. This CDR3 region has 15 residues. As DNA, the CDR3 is TGTGCCAGCAAGACAAAGACAGGGAGGCCCGGGGAGCTGTTTTTT. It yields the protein CASKTKTGRPGELFF.

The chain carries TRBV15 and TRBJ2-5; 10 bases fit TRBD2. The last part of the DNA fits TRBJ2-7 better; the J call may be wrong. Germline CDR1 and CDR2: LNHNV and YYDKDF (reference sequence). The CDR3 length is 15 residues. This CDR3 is CATSSSLAGAYEQYF. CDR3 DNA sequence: TGTGCCACCAGCAGTTCTCTAGCGGGAGCCTACGAGCAGTACTTC.

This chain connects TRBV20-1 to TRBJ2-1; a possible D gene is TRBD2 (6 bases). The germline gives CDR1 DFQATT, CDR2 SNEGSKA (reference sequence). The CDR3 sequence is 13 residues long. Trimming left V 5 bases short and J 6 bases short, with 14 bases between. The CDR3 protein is CSAGGGLVNEQFF. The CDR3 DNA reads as TGCAGTGCTGGCGGAGGGCTTGTCAATGAGCAGTTCTTC.

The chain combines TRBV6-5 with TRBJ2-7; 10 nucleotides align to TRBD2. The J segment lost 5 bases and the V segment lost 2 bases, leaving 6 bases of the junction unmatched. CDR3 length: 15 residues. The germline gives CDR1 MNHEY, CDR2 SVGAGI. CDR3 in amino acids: CASSYVSSGRNEQYF. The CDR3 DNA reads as TGTGCCAGCAGTTACGTGTCTAGCGGGAGAAACGAGCAGTACTTC.

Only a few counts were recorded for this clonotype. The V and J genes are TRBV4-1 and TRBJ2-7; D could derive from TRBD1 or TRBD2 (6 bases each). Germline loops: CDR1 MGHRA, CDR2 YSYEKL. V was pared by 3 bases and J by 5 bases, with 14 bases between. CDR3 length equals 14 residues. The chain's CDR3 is CASSQTPGEDEQYF. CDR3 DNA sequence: TGCGCCAGCAGCCAGACCCCAGGGGAGGACGAGCAGTACTTC.

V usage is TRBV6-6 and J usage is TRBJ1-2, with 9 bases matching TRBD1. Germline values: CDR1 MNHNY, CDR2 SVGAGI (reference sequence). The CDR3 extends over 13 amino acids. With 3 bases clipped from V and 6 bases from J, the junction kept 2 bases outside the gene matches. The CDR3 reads CASSYRTGDGYTF. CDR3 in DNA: TGTGCCAGCAGTTATAGGACAGGGGATGGCTACACCTTC.